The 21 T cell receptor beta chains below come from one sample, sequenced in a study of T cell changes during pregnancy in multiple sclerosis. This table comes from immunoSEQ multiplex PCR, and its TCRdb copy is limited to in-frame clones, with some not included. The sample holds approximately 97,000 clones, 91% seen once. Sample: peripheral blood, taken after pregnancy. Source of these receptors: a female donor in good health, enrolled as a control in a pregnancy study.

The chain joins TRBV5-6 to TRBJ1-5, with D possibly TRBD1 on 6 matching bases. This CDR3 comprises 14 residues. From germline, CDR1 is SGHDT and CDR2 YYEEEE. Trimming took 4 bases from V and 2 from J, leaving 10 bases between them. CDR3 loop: CASSIAGGNQPQHF. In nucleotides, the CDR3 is TGTGCCAGCAGCATTGCAGGGGGCAATCAGCCCCAGCATTTT.

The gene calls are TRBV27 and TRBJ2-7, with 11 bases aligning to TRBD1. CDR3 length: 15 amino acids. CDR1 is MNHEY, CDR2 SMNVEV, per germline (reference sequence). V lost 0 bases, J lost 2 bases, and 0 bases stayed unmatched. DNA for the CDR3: TGTGCCAGCAGTTTATCGGGACAGGGGGCCTACGAGCAGTACTTC. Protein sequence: CASSLSGQGAYEQYF.

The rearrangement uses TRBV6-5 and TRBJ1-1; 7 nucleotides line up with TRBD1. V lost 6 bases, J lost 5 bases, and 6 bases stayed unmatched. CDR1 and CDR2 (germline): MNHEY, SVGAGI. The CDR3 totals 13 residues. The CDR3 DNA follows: TGTGCCAGCAGCGACAGGGACGGGACTGAAGCTTTCTTT. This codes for CASSDRDGTEAFF.

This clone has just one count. This CDR3 is CASSAEFGEQFF. The CDR3 nucleotides are TGTGCCAGCAGTGCGGAGTTCGGAGAGCAGTTCTTC. The chain links TRBV6-4 to TRBJ2-1; D is ambiguous. Deletions cut 4 bases from V and 10 bases from J, with 11 bases between. The germline V gene encodes CDR1 MRHNA and CDR2 SNTAGT. The CDR3 is 12 amino acids.

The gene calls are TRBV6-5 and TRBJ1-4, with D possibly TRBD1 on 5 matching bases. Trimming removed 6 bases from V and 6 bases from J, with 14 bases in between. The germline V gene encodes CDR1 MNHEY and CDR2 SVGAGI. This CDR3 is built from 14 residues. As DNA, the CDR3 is TGTGCCAGCAGGAAGCAGGGAAGGGATGAAAAACTGTTTTTT. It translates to CASRKQGRDEKLFF.

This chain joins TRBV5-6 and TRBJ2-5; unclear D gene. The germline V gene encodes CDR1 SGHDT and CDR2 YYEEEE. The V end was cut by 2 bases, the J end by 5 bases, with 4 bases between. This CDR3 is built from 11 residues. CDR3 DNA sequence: TGTGCCAGCAGCTTTCGGGAGACCCAGTACTTC. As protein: CASSFRETQYF. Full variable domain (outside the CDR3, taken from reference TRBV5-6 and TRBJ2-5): DAGVTQSPTHLIKTRGQQVTLRCSPKSGHDTVSWYQQALGQGPQFIFQYYEEEERQRGNFPDRFSGHQFPNYSSELNVNALLLGDSALYLCASSFRETQYFGPGTRLLVL.

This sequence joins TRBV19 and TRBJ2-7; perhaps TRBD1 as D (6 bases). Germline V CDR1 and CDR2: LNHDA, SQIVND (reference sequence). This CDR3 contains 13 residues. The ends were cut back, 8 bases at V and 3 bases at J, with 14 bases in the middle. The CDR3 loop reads CASSGTPSYEQYF. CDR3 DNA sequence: TGTGCCAGTTCCGGGACACCGAGCTACGAGCAGTACTTC. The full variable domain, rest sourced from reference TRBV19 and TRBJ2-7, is DGGITQSPKYLFRKEGQNVTLSCEQNLNHDAMYWYRQDPGQGLRLIYYSQIVNDFQKGDIAEGYSVSREKKESFPLTVTSAQKNPTAFYLCASSGTPSYEQYFGPGTRLTVT.

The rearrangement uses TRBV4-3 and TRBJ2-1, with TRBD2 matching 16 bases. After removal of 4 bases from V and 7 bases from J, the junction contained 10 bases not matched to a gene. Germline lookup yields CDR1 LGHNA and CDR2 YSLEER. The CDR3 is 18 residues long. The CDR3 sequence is CASSPEGLAGGPGNEQFF. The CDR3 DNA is TGCGCCAGCAGCCCCGAGGGACTAGCGGGGGGGCCGGGGAATGAGCAGTTCTTC.

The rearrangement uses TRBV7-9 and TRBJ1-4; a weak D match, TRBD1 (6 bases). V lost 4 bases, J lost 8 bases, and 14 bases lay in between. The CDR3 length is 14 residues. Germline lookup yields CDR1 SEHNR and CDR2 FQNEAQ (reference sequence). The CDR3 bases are TGTGCCAGCAGCTCAGGGGTCTTGAGGGAAAAACTGTTTTTT. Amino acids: CASSSGVLREKLFF.

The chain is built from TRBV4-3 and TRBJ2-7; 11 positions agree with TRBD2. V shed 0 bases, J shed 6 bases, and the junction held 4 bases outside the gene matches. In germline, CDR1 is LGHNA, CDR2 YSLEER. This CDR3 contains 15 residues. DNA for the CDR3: TGCGCCAGCAGCCAAGAGACTAGCGGGGTGGGCGAGCAGTACTTC. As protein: CASSQETSGVGEQYF.

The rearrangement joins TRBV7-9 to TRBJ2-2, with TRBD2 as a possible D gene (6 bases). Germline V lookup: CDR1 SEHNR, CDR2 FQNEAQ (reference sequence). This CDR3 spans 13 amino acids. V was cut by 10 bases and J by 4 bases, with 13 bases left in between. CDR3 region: CATLLGSTGELFF. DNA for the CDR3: TGTGCCACCCTCCTCGGGAGCACCGGGGAGCTGTTTTTT.

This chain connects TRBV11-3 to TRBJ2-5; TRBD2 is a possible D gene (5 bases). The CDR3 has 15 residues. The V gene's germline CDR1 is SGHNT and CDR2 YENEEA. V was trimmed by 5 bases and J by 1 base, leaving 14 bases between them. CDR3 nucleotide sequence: TGTGCCAGCAGCCGCGGACGGGGTCTCCAAGAGACCCAGTACTTC. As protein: CASSRGRGLQETQYF.

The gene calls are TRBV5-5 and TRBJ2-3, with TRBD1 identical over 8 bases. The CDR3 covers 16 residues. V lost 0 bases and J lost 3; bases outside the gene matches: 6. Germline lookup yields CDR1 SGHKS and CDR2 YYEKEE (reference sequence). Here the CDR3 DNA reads TGTGCCAGCAGCTTGGCGACAGGGGCCGTGACAGATACGCAGTATTTT. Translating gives CASSLATGAVTDTQYF. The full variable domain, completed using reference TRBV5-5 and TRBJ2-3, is DAGVTQSPTHLIKTRGQQVTLRCSPISGHKSVSWYQQVLGQGPQFIFQYYEKEERGRGNFPDRFSARQFPNYSSELNVNALLLGDSALYLCASSLATGAVTDTQYFGPGTRLTVL.

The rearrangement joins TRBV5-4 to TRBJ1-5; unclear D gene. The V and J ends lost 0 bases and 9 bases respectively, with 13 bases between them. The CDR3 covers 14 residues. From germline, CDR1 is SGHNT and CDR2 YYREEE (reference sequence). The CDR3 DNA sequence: TGTGCCAGCAGCTTGGATGGCAGCCAGCGGCCCCAGCATTTT. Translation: CASSLDGSQRPQHF.

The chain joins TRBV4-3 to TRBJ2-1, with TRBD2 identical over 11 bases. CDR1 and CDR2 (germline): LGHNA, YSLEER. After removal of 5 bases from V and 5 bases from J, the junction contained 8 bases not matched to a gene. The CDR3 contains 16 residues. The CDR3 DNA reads TGCGCCAGCAGCGATAGCGGGGGGGCCAATCACAATGAGCAGTTCTTC. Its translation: CASSDSGGANHNEQFF.

CDR3 sequence (DNA): TGTGCCAGCAGCTCCACAGTGGGGACAGGGGGTGGCTACACCTTC. Amino acid sequence: CASSSTVGTGGGYTF. The rearrangement links TRBV7-9 to TRBJ1-2; 11 bases line up with TRBD1. From germline, CDR1 is SEHNR and CDR2 FQNEAQ (reference sequence). There are 15 residues in the CDR3. With V trimmed by 4 bases and J by 7 bases, 8 bases remained unmatched.

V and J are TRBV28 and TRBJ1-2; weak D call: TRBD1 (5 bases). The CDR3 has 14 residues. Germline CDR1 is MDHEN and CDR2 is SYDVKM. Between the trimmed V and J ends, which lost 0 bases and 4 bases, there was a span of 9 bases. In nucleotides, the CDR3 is TGTGCCAGCAGTTTATGGGGGGGGACCTATGGCTACACCTTC. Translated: CASSLWGGTYGYTF.

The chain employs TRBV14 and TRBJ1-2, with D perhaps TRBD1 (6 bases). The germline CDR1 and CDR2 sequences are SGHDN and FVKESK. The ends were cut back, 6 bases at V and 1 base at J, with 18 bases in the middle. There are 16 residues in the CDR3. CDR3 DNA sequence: TGTGCCAGCAGTCTCACGGGGCAGGGGAGTAACTATGGCTACACCTTC. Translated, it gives CASSLTGQGSNYGYTF.

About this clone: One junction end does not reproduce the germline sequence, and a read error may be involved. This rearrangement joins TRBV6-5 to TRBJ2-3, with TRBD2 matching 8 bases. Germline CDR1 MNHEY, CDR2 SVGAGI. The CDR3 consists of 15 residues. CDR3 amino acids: CASSRKRGSTGTQYF. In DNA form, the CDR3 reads TGTGCCAGCAGTCGAAAGCGGGGGAGCACAGGTACGCAGTATTTT.

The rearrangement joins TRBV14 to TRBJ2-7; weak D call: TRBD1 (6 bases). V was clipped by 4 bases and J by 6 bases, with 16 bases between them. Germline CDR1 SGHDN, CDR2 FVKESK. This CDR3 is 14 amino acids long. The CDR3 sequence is CASSLMQGSREQYF. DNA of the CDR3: TGTGCCAGCAGCCTAATGCAGGGGTCCCGCGAGCAGTACTTC.

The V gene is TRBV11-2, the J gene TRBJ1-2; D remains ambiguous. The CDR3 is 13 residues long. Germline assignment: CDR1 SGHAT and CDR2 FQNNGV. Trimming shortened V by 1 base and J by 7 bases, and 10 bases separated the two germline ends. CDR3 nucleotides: TGTGCCAGCAGCTTAGTCGCGAGCGCTGGCTACACCTTC. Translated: CASSLVASAGYTF.